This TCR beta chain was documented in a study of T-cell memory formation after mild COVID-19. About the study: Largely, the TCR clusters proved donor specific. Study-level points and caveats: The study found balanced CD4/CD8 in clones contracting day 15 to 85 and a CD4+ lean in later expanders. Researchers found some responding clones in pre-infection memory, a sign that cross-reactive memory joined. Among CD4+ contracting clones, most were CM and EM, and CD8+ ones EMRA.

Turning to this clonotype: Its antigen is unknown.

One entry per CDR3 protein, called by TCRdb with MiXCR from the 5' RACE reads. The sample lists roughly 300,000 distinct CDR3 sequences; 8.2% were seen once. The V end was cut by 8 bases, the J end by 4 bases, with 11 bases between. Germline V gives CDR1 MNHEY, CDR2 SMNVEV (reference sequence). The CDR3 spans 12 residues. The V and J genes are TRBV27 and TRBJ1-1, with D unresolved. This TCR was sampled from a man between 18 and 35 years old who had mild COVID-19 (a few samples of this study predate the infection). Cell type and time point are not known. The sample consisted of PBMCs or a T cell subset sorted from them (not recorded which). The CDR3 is CASARPPTEAFF. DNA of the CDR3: TGTGCCAGCGCAAGGCCTCCCACTGAAGCTTTCTTT.